The 31 T cell receptor beta chains presented below share a single source sample, sequenced in a study of preoperative IRX-2 immunotherapy in early breast cancer. Clones were sequenced by immunoSEQ multiplex PCR, and TCRdb holds only the in-frame ones, with some missing. The sample records approximately 98,000 clones, about nine tenths being singletons. Treatment described: preoperative locoregional IRX-2 cytokine immunotherapy. The sample was tumor tissue, taken after IRX-2 immunotherapy. The source of these receptors is a human donor with breast cancer.

V gene TRBV6-8 combines with J gene TRBJ1-5; 8 bases map to TRBD1. CDR3 length equals 17 residues. Germline V gene lookup returns CDR1 MNHGY and CDR2 SAAAGT. The ends lost 6 bases at V and 0 bases at J; junction bases unmatched: 10. Written as DNA, the CDR3 is TGTGCCAGCAGCAAAGGTGGGACAGGTCCTAGCAATCAGCCCCAGCATTTT. It yields the protein CASSKGGTGPSNQPQHF.

This sequence joins TRBV22-1 and TRBJ2-5; TRBD1, as called in the table, went unchecked against the DNA. TRBV22-1 is recorded as a pseudogene. This CDR3 region has 12 residues. The CDR3 nucleotides read TGTGCCAGCAGTCCGGACAGGGAGACCCAGTACTTC. Protein: CASSPDRETQYF.

This sequence joins TRBV5-1 and TRBJ2-7, with D hard to call. Trimming cost V 0 bases and J 0 bases, with 10 bases left between them. Germline-derived CDR1 and CDR2 are SGHRS and YFSETQ. The CDR3 sequence is 15 residues long. DNA for the CDR3: TGCGCCAGCAGCTTGGTCCCCGGCAGCTCCTACGAGCAGTACTTC. Its translation: CASSLVPGSSYEQYF.

A note on this clone: The identical CDR3 is also encoded by other nucleotide sequences in the sample. J is TRBJ2-3 and V is TRBV29-1, with D perhaps matching TRBD2 (6 bases). Germline V CDR1 and CDR2: SQVTM, ANQGSEA. This CDR3 spans 12 amino acids. Deletions cut 6 bases from V and 1 base from J, with 8 bases between. The CDR3 region is CSVASGTDTQYF. CDR3 in DNA: TGCAGCGTCGCTAGCGGCACAGATACGCAGTATTTT.

Only one count was recorded for this clone. The chain combines TRBV6-8 with TRBJ1-1, with D perhaps matching TRBD1 (5 bases). V lost 10 bases and J 4 bases, leaving 13 bases between the germline ends. From germline, CDR1 is MNHGY and CDR2 SAAAGT. The CDR3 consists of 12 residues. The CDR3 DNA follows: TGTGCCATTGGGACCCCCGGCACTGAAGCTTTCTTT. Translated, it gives CAIGTPGTEAFF.

This clone was observed a single time. The chain is built from TRBV18 and TRBJ1-2; TRBD1 is a possible D gene (6 bases). The CDR3 is 15 amino acids. The germline V gene has CDR1 KGHSH and CDR2 LQKENI. Trimming took 4 bases from V and 5 from J, leaving 17 bases between them. CDR3 DNA: TGTGCCAGCTCACTAGACAGGTCACCTCTATATGGCTACACCTTC. Encoded protein: CASSLDRSPLYGYTF. The variable domain in full, completed from reference TRBV18 and TRBJ1-2, reads NAGVMQNPRHLVRRRGQEARLRCSPMKGHSHVYWYRQLPEEGLKFMVYLQKENIIDESGMPKERFSAEFPKEGPSILRIQQVVRGDSAAYFCASSLDRSPLYGYTFGSGTRLTVV.

The CDR3, as DNA: TGTGCCAGCAGTTACGATCACAGTTACACGTACGAGCAGTACTTC. Amino acid sequence: CASSYDHSYTYEQYF. The J gene is TRBJ2-7, the V gene TRBV6-8; D call uncertain. This CDR3 spans 15 amino acids. Germline lookup yields CDR1 MNHGY and CDR2 SAAAGT. Trimming pared 2 bases from V and 4 bases from J, leaving 15 bases between.

This clone was detected a few times. The chain is built from TRBV11-3 and TRBJ1-4; 7 bases agree with TRBD1. Unmatched junction bases numbered 6, after V lost 5 bases and J lost 3 bases. Per germline, CDR1 SGHNT and CDR2 YENEEA. The CDR3 covers 15 residues. CDR3 sequence (DNA): TGTGCCAGCAGCCCAAGACAGGGCTCTAATGAAAAACTGTTTTTT. Amino acids: CASSPRQGSNEKLFF.

The genes are TRBV18 and TRBJ1-1; D gene unclear. CDR1 KGHSH and CDR2 LQKENI come from the germline V gene. Trimming took off 4 bases at V and 3 bases at J, with 15 bases between the two ends. The CDR3 has 15 amino acids. Here the CDR3 reads CASSQRKFLDTEAFF. The DNA of the CDR3 is TGTGCCAGCTCACAAAGGAAGTTTTTGGACACTGAAGCTTTCTTT.

Comments on this clone: This CDR3 is also generated by other DNA sequences in the sample. The V and J genes are TRBV11-3 and TRBJ2-1, with D perhaps matching TRBD1 or TRBD2 (5 bases each). Trimming removed 1 base from V and 4 bases from J, with 11 bases in between. The CDR3 runs 15 residues. Germline V CDR1 and CDR2: SGHNT, YENEEA. The CDR3 region is CASSLGGSTYNEQFF. Written as DNA, the CDR3 is TGTGCCAGCAGCTTAGGGGGGTCCACTTACAATGAGCAGTTCTTC.

The rearrangement uses TRBV5-1 and TRBJ1-4; TRBD1 might be the D (6 bases). CDR1 SGHRS and CDR2 YFSETQ come from the germline V gene. This CDR3 has 16 residues. Trimming removed 0 bases from V and 3 bases from J, with 12 bases in between. The CDR3 nucleotides read TGCGCCAGCAGCTTGGACGGACAGAGCCCTAATGAAAAACTGTTTTTT. Translated, it gives CASSLDGQSPNEKLFF.

The chain carries TRBV5-1 and TRBJ2-2; D is perhaps TRBD1 (6 bases). Trimming shortened V by 6 bases and J by 5 bases, and 14 bases separated the two germline ends. The CDR3 sequence is 14 residues long. Germline lookup yields CDR1 SGHRS and CDR2 YFSETQ. CDR3 in amino acids: CASMLGGSTGELFF. CDR3 DNA sequence: TGCGCCAGCATGCTAGGGGGTTCGACCGGGGAGCTGTTTTTT.

The chain uses TRBV29-1 and TRBJ2-5, with 7 bases lining up with TRBD1. The J segment lost 0 bases and the V segment lost 6 bases, leaving 1 base of the junction unmatched. Germline CDR1 and CDR2: SQVTM and ANQGSEA. The CDR3 extends over 12 amino acids. The CDR3 sequence: CSVDRNQETQYF. CDR3 bases: TGCAGCGTGGACAGGAACCAAGAGACCCAGTACTTC.

The chain employs TRBV5-1 and TRBJ1-4, with a tentative D call TRBD1 (5 bases). This CDR3 is 15 amino acids long. V lost 0 bases, J lost 3 bases, and 9 bases lay in between. Germline CDR1 and CDR2: SGHRS and YFSETQ. CDR3 region: CASSLGGLPNEKLFF. CDR3 DNA sequence: TGCGCCAGCAGCTTGGGGGGCTTGCCTAATGAAAAACTGTTTTTT.

The chain joins TRBV6-8 to TRBJ2-5; 8 nucleotides line up with TRBD1. The CDR3 has 13 residues. Looked up from germline, CDR1 is MNHGY and CDR2 is SAAAGT. Trimming took 7 bases from V and 5 from J; bases not matched to a gene: 6. The CDR3 DNA reads as TGTGCCAGCAAGATGACAGGGGATGAGACCCAGTACTTC. It codes for CASKMTGDETQYF.

The V call is TRBV19, the J call TRBJ1-4; 7 positions agree with TRBD1. Germline V gene data show CDR1 as LNHDA and CDR2 as SQIVND (reference sequence). This CDR3 comprises 16 residues. V lost 4 bases and J lost 8; bases outside the gene matches: 13. The CDR3 region is CASSTNPGTAGEKLFF. In nucleotides, the CDR3 is TGTGCCAGTAGTACAAACCCCGGGACAGCGGGGGAAAAACTGTTTTTT.

Remarks on this clone: One end of the junction fails to match germline, which may point to a read error. The V call is TRBV10-3, the J call TRBJ1-5; perhaps TRBD1 as D (5 bases). This CDR3 has 17 amino acids. Germline values: CDR1 ENHRY, CDR2 SYGVKD. Here the CDR3 reads CAISESLGGWSDQSQHF. The CDR3 DNA reads TGTGCCATCAGTGAGTCGTTGGGGGGGTGGTCCGATCAGTCCCAGCATTTT.

The chain links TRBV7-6 to TRBJ2-1; D is perhaps TRBD2 (5 bases). V was clipped by 3 bases and J by 6 bases, with 15 bases between them. The V gene's germline CDR1 is SGHVS and CDR2 FNYEAQ. This CDR3 is 15 amino acids long. The DNA of the CDR3 is TGTGCCAGCAGCTTGCCGGAACTAGTATCCAATGAGCAGTTCTTC. It codes for CASSLPELVSNEQFF.

J is TRBJ1-5 and V is TRBV19, with no clear D. Trimming shortened V by 5 bases and J by 2 bases, and 13 bases separated the two germline ends. This CDR3 spans 15 amino acids. The germline V gene has CDR1 LNHDA and CDR2 SQIVND (reference sequence). This CDR3 reads CASSPGPAGNQPQHF. The DNA of the CDR3 is TGTGCCAGTAGTCCCGGACCCGCGGGCAATCAGCCCCAGCATTTT.

The chain links TRBV18 to TRBJ1-1; tentative D call: TRBD1 (6 bases). The CDR3 spans 15 residues. Trimming removed 0 bases at V and 6 bases at J, with 14 bases between. Germline V lookup: CDR1 KGHSH, CDR2 LQKENI. The CDR3 region has the DNA TGTGCCAGCTCACCACCAATCCAATCAGGGGCTGAAGCTTTCTTT. This translates into CASSPPIQSGAEAFF.

The J gene is TRBJ2-3, the V gene TRBV5-4; 8 nucleotides line up with TRBD1. V was pared by 4 bases and J by 3 bases, with 1 base of the junction left unmatched. Germline assignment: CDR1 SGHNT and CDR2 YYREEE (reference sequence). The CDR3 sequence is 13 residues long. The CDR3 loop reads CASSQGATDTQYF. In nucleotides, the CDR3 is TGTGCCAGCAGCCAGGGGGCAACAGATACGCAGTATTTT.

CDR3 in DNA: TGTGCCAGCAGCTTAAGTAGCGGGGCGGTAGATACGCAGTATTTT. This codes for CASSLSSGAVDTQYF. The chain couples TRBV7-5 to TRBJ2-3; the listed D gene, TRBD2, was not tested against the DNA. TRBV7-5 is listed as a pseudogene. The CDR3 loop spans 15 amino acids.

The chain recombines TRBV15 with TRBJ2-1, with 7 bases fitting TRBD2. The germline V gene has CDR1 LNHNV and CDR2 YYDKDF (reference sequence). The CDR3 has 15 amino acids. J was trimmed by 9 bases and V by 6 bases; bases with no gene match: 14. In nucleotides, the CDR3 is TGTGCCACCAGGGTGTGGGGGGAGGGCCTGGGTGAGCAGTTCTTC. Translation gives CATRVWGEGLGEQFF. Variable domain in full (rest from reference TRBV15 and TRBJ2-1): DAMVIQNPRYQVTQFGKPVTLSCSQTLNHNVMYWYQQKSSQAPKLLFHYYDKDFNNEADTPDNFQSRRPNTSFCFLDIRSPGLGDTAMYLCATRVWGEGLGEQFFGPGTRLTVL.

V gene TRBV11-3 combines with J gene TRBJ1-1; D is perhaps TRBD1 (6 bases). Trimming took off 5 bases at V and 1 base at J, with 11 bases between the two ends. The CDR3 is 14 residues long. Germline CDR1 is SGHNT and CDR2 is YENEEA. CDR3 in DNA: TGTGCCAGCAGCAAAGCACAGGGGAACACTGAAGCTTTCTTT. It encodes CASSKAQGNTEAFF.

The genes are TRBV11-3 and TRBJ1-3; 9 bases are a match to TRBD1. The CDR3 runs 17 residues. J was trimmed by 0 bases and V by 1 base; bases with no gene match: 4. From germline, CDR1 is SGHNT and CDR2 YENEEA. The CDR3 region has the DNA TGTGCCAGCAGCTTAGGGGGACAGGGAATCTCTGGAAACACCATATATTTT. Its translation: CASSLGGQGISGNTIYF.

The CDR3 here is CASSADQGARGDTQYF. The DNA for the CDR3 is TGTGCCAGCAGTGCTGATCAGGGGGCGAGAGGGGATACGCAGTATTTT. This chain connects TRBV9 to TRBJ2-3, with 8 positions matching TRBD1. CDR1 is SGDLS, CDR2 YYNGEE, per germline. The CDR3 covers 16 residues. V was pared by 5 bases and J by 6 bases, with 14 bases of the junction left unmatched.

This chain uses TRBV18 with TRBJ2-6; D may be TRBD1 (6 bases). This CDR3 is 18 amino acids long. The V end lost 1 base, the J end lost 0 bases, and 13 bases lay between the germline ends. Germline loops: CDR1 KGHSH, CDR2 LQKENI. The CDR3 nucleotides read TGTGCCAGCTCACCACAGACAGGAGGCGGCTCTGGGGCCAACGTCCTGACTTTC. It specifies CASSPQTGGGSGANVLTF. The complete variable domain, with remaining parts taken from reference TRBV18 and TRBJ2-6, reads NAGVMQNPRHLVRRRGQEARLRCSPMKGHSHVYWYRQLPEEGLKFMVYLQKENIIDESGMPKERFSAEFPKEGPSILRIQQVVRGDSAAYFCASSPQTGGGSGANVLTFGAGSRLTVL.

The chain uses TRBV18 and TRBJ1-2; D is unclear. The V gene lost 3 bases and the J gene lost 5 bases, with 10 bases spanning the gap. Germline V CDR1 and CDR2: KGHSH, LQKENI. This CDR3 has 13 amino acids. The CDR3 coding sequence is TGTGCCAGCTCACCGTCGGCTGAGTATGGCTACACCTTC. It codes for CASSPSAEYGYTF.

The table lists this clone with a count of one. The rearrangement links TRBV2 to TRBJ2-5; TRBD1 is a possible D gene (5 bases). Germline V gene data show CDR1 as SNHLY and CDR2 as FYNNEI. The CDR3 extends over 12 amino acids. Trimming took 4 bases from V and 5 from J, leaving 8 bases between them. The CDR3 sequence: CASSVPGETQYF. The DNA of the CDR3 is TGTGCCAGCAGTGTACCAGGGGAGACCCAGTACTTC.

The chain has TRBV19 and TRBJ2-5; a possible D gene is TRBD2 (6 bases). CDR3 length equals 17 residues. Germline CDR1 is LNHDA and CDR2 is SQIVND (reference sequence). The germline V and J ends were trimmed by 4 bases and 4 bases, with 22 bases remaining between them. The CDR3, as DNA: TGTGCCAGTAGTAGGGGGGTCGCAAGCTGGGGACGAGAGACCCAGTACTTC. It yields the protein CASSRGVASWGRETQYF.

CDR3 in DNA: TGTGCCAGCACCTTGCAAGGTGACAAGTCCCCCACCTTTCTCAATCAGCCCCAGCATTTT. Translation gives CASTLQGDKSPTFLNQPQHF. The J gene is TRBJ1-5, the V gene TRBV7-8; D is unresolved. The length of the CDR3 is 20 residues. CDR1 is SGHVS, CDR2 FQNEAQ, per germline. V lost 7 bases, J lost 3 bases, and 31 bases lay in between. Together with reference TRBV7-8 and TRBJ1-5, the CDR3 gives the full variable domain: GAGVSQSPRYKVAKRGQDVALRCDPISGHVSLFWYQQALGQGPEFLTYFQNEAQLDKSGLPSDRFFAERPEGSVSTLKIQRTQQEDSAVYLCASTLQGDKSPTFLNQPQHFGDGTRLSIL.